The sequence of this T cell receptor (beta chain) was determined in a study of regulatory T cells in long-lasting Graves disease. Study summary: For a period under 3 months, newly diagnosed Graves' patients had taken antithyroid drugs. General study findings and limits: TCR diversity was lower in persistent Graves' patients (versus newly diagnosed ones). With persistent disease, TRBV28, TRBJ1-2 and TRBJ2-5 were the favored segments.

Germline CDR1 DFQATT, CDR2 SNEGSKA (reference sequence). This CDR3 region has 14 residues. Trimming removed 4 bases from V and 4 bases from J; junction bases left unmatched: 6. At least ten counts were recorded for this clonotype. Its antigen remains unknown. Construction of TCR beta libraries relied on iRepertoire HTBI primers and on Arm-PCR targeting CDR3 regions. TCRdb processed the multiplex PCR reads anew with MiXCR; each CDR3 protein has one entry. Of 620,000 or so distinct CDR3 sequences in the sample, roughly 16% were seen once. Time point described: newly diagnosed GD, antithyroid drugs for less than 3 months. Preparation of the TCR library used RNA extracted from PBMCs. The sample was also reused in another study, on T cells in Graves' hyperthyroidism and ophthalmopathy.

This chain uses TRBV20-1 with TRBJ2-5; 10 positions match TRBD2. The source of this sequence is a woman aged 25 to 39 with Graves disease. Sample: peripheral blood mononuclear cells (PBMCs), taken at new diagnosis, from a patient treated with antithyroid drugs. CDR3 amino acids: CSAILAGVGETQYF. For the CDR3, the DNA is TGCAGTGCTATCCTAGCGGGAGTCGGAGAGACCCAGTACTTC.